This T cell receptor (beta chain) is drawn from a study of glioma-infiltrating T cells. Turning to the study itself: WHO grade II oligodendrogliomas or astrocytomas, plus non-recurrent WHO grade IV glioblastomas, were sampled. Before surgery, glioma patients received dexamethasone for at most six days.

Using RNA template, CDR3s of TCR alpha and beta were amplified with iRepertoire arm-PCR. TCRdb re-called the multiplex PCR reads through MiXCR, storing one row per CDR3 protein. The top ten clones hold approximately 12% of a sample with fewer than 500,000 distinct CDR3 sequences, roughly two fifths of them seen once. Note on this clonotype: As yet, its antigen is unknown. This may arise from a read error, as a much more abundant clone is one base away.

V lost 2 bases, J lost 7 bases, and 14 bases lay in between. This CDR3 region has 13 residues. Per the germline V gene, CDR1 is DFQATT and CDR2 is SNEGSKA (reference sequence). Overall study results and limits: CDR3 overlap between tissue and blood was very small.

The TCR comes from a human donor with low-grade glioma or glioblastoma, undergoing nonglioma brain surgery, or in good health (not recorded which). V and J are TRBV20-1 and TRBJ1-2, with D unclear. The sample consisted of glioma tissue, nonneoplastic brain tissue, or PBMCs (not recorded which). The CDR3 is CSARMAMTTGYTF. Written as DNA, the CDR3 is TGCAGTGCTAGAATGGCTATGACTACTGGCTACACCTTC.